This TCR beta chain was found in a study of OX40 agonist ivuxolimab in advanced cancers. The repertoire was sequenced with immunoSEQ multiplex PCR; TCRdb's copy has only in-frame clones and lacks some. The table lists approximately 60,000 clones, more than 90% of them singletons. Between the trimmed V and J ends, which lost 3 bases and 7 bases, there was a span of 15 bases. Looked up from germline, CDR1 is GTSNPN and CDR2 is SVGIG (reference sequence). This CDR3 comprises 13 residues. The material sequenced was CD4+ or CD8+ T cells sorted from blood, taken in a trial of the OX40 agonist ivuxolimab. The receptor's source is an adult with an advanced solid tumor such as melanoma, head and neck, liver or kidney cancer. The rearrangement joins TRBV30 to TRBJ1-2; D remains unclear. The CDR3 sequence is CAWRLPGTVGYTF. CDR3 DNA: TGTGCCTGGAGATTGCCGGGCACCGTTGGCTACACCTTC.